This T cell receptor (beta chain) was obtained from a study of regulatory T cells in long-lasting Graves disease. Overall study context: To qualify as persistent, Graves' disease required over 5 years of antithyroid drugs with positive TSH receptor antibodies.

Arm-PCR of CDR3 regions and iRepertoire HTBI primers were used to build TCR beta libraries. TCRdb reprocessed the multiplex PCR reads via MiXCR and lists one record per CDR3 protein. The sample contains about 340,000 distinct CDR3 sequences, 15% to 20% of which appear only once. General observations from the study: Newly diagnosed patients shared approximately 1,000 public clonotypes; persistent patients shared approximately 2,700. The study found lower TCR diversity in persistent Graves' patients than in newly diagnosed ones.

This clonotype was counted ten times or more. Its antigen is still unknown. Time point defined: persistent/refractory GD, antithyroid drugs over 5 years with positive TRAb. With RNA extracted from PBMCs as input, the TCR library was made. The receptor was derived from a female donor with Graves disease. The specimen comprised peripheral blood mononuclear cells (PBMCs), sampled when the disease was refractory, from a patient treated with antithyroid drugs.

The DNA of the CDR3 is TGTGCCAGCAGCTTAGACCTTCCCCGGGGTGGCTACACCTTC. It codes for CASSLDLPRGGYTF. This sequence joins TRBV7-9 and TRBJ1-2; D not certain. Germline V gene data show CDR1 as SEHNR and CDR2 as FQNEAQ (reference sequence). Trimming removed 1 base from V and 7 bases from J, with 13 bases in between. This CDR3 region has 14 residues. The variable domain in full, completed from reference TRBV7-9 and TRBJ1-2, reads DTGVSQNPRHKITKRGQNVTFRCDPISEHNRLYWYRQTLGQGPEFLTYFQNEAQLEKSRLLSDRFSAERPKGSFSTLEIQRTEQGDSAMYLCASSLDLPRGGYTFGSGTRLTVV.